This record concerns one T cell receptor beta chain sequence. The CDR3 has 13 residues. Germline V gives CDR1 MNHEY, CDR2 SMNVEV (reference sequence). Trimming left V 3 bases short and J 8 bases short, with 11 bases between. This record comes from a study of blood T cell repertoires in COVID-19. Overall study: The study drew acute and convalescent COVID-19 samples from the United States, Italy and Spain. PBMCs, B-cell-depleted T cells, or T cells were the source of the cDNA or gDNA that made up the material.

Original data processing: For nucleated cells, counts were estimated from reference gene primer amplification. The table came from immunoSEQ multiplex PCR; TCRdb's copy has only in-frame clones and leaves some out. V and J calls plus clone size are reproduced from that table; the DNA served to infer D and trimming. The sample lists more than 80,000 clones, 84% occurring once. Sequenced sample: peripheral blood. The rearrangement uses TRBV27 and TRBJ1-5; D is undetermined. This TCR derives from a woman aged 60-75 years with acute or convalescent COVID-19. In nucleotides, the CDR3 is TGTGCCAGCAGTTTGAGGCTACGGGAGCCCCAGCATTTT. Its translation: CASSLRLREPQHF.